Shown below are 10 T cell receptor beta chains from a single sample sequenced in a study of shared clonotypes between healthy human individuals. Produced via immunoSEQ multiplex PCR; TCRdb's table is partial and in-frame only. This sample has approximately 530,000 clones; approximately 95% occur once, and the top ten carry about 0.06%. Material for sequencing was naive CD4+ T cells sorted from blood. Subset specified: CD45RA+ positively selected. The receptors stem from a woman in her 30s in good health.

The chain combines TRBV27 with TRBJ2-3; D is unclear. Trimming removed 5 bases at V and 4 bases at J, with 10 bases between. Germline-derived CDR1 and CDR2 are MNHEY and SMNVEV (reference sequence). The CDR3 is made up of 13 amino acids. The CDR3 protein is CASSRSLADTQYF. The CDR3 DNA reads TGTGCCAGCAGTCGCTCCCTAGCAGATACGCAGTATTTT.

The chain is built from TRBV7-3 and TRBJ2-1, with 14 bases identical to TRBD2. Germline V gene sequence: CDR1 SGHTA, CDR2 FQGTGA. V lost 4 bases to trimming and J lost 5 bases; unmatched junction nucleotides: 1. The CDR3 is 15 residues long. The CDR3 sequence: CASSSGLAGDNEQFF. For the CDR3, the DNA is TGTGCCAGCAGCTCGGGACTAGCGGGAGACAATGAGCAGTTCTTC.

The V gene is TRBV19, the J gene TRBJ1-4; D gene ambiguous. Trimming removed 5 bases from V and 2 bases from J, with 12 bases in between. Germline CDR1 is LNHDA and CDR2 is SQIVND (reference sequence). The CDR3 is 15 residues long. The CDR3 is CASSSQAATNEKLFF. DNA of the CDR3: TGTGCCAGTAGTTCCCAGGCGGCCACTAATGAAAAACTGTTTTTT.

The chain combines TRBV28 with TRBJ2-1; tentative D call: TRBD2 (7 bases). The CDR3 consists of 14 residues. Per the germline V gene, CDR1 is MDHEN and CDR2 is SYDVKM. Trimming cost V 2 bases and J 12 bases, with 17 bases left between them. As DNA, the CDR3 is TGTGCCAGCAGTTTAATGGCCGTGGGGGGGGCGCAGTTCTTC. Its translation is CASSLMAVGGAQFF.

This chain connects TRBV18 to TRBJ2-2; 7 nucleotides line up with TRBD2. J was trimmed by 4 bases and V by 6 bases; bases with no gene match: 11. In germline, CDR1 is KGHSH, CDR2 LQKENI. CDR3 length: 16 amino acids. In DNA, the CDR3 is TGTGCCAGCTCTCGTCTAGCGGAGAGTCTCACCGGGGAGCTGTTTTTT. Its translation is CASSRLAESLTGELFF.

This CDR3 reads CASSLSGQGSLGYTF. DNA of the CDR3: TGTGCCAGCAGCTTGTCTGGACAGGGGTCGCTGGGCTACACCTTC. The J gene is TRBJ1-2, the V gene TRBV5-6, with 9 bases matching TRBD1. Trimming removed 1 base from V and 8 bases from J; junction bases left unmatched: 9. CDR1 and CDR2 from the germline V gene are SGHDT and YYEEEE. The CDR3 contains 15 residues.

The rearrangement uses TRBV19 and TRBJ2-1, with 10 bases matching TRBD1. The CDR3 length is 17 residues. V dropped 4 bases and J dropped 2; count of bases not matched to a gene: 8. CDR1 and CDR2 from the germline V gene are LNHDA and SQIVND (reference sequence). CDR3 in amino acids: CASSTQDRGNAYNEQFF. In nucleotides, the CDR3 is TGTGCCAGTAGTACTCAGGACAGGGGGAACGCCTACAATGAGCAGTTCTTC.

V is TRBV5-8 and J is TRBJ2-1, with a possible D match to TRBD2 (5 bases). The germline V gene encodes CDR1 SGHTS and CDR2 YDEGEE. The length of the CDR3 is 16 residues. V lost 4 bases, J lost 0 bases, and 14 bases lay in between. The CDR3 DNA is TGTGCCAGCAGCCGCGGACTGCTGAGCTCCTACAATGAGCAGTTCTTC. It translates to CASSRGLLSSYNEQFF.

This chain uses TRBV10-2 with TRBJ1-1; weak D call: TRBD1 (6 bases). The CDR3 has 14 amino acids. V was clipped by 2 bases and J by 1 base, with 8 bases between them. Looked up from germline, CDR1 is WSHSY and CDR2 is SAAADI. CDR3 in amino acids: CASSERGKNTEAFF. In nucleotides, the CDR3 is TGCGCCAGCAGTGAGAGGGGGAAGAACACTGAAGCTTTCTTT.

This clone was counted a single time. The V and J genes are TRBV6-6 and TRBJ2-7, with 10 bases matching TRBD1. Germline CDR1 is MNHNY and CDR2 is SVGAGI (reference sequence). V gave up 5 bases and J gave up 6 bases; unmatched junction bases: 13. The CDR3 has 16 amino acids. As DNA, the CDR3 is TGTGCCAGCAGTGGAGGCGACAGGGGGCTGTTTAGCGAGCAGTACTTC. Its translation: CASSGGDRGLFSEQYF.